This TCR beta chain was documented in a study of blood T cell repertoires in COVID-19. Background on the study: T cells, B-cell-depleted T cells, or PBMCs supplied cDNA or gDNA.

In the original processing: Amplified reference gene primers provided the basis for estimating nucleated cell counts. Using immunoSEQ multiplex PCR, the repertoire was profiled, and TCRdb retains in-frame clones only, with some absent. V, J and clone size derive from that table, while D and trimming were established from the DNA sequence. Of 110,000 to 150,000 clones in the sample, roughly 80% were seen once. V shed 5 bases and J shed 8 bases, with 13 bases lying between them. The CDR3 is made up of 11 amino acids. Germline lookup yields CDR1 GTSNPN and CDR2 SVGIG (reference sequence). The chain uses TRBV30 and TRBJ2-7, with D unresolved. Sequences were obtained from peripheral blood. The receptor's source is a woman at least 80 years old with acute or convalescent COVID-19. Here the CDR3 reads CAWGIGDKQYF. The CDR3 region has the DNA TGTGCCTGGGGAATTGGTGACAAGCAGTACTTC. The variable domain in full, completed from reference TRBV30 and TRBJ2-7, reads SQTIHQWPATLVQPVGSPLSLECTVEGTSNPNLYWYRQAAGRGLQLLFYSVGIGQISSEVPQNLSASRPQDRQFILSSKKLLLSDSGFYLCAWGIGDKQYFGPGTRLTVT.